The rows below give T cell receptor beta chains drawn from one sample of a study of long-term antiretroviral therapy in people with HIV. Sequenced by immunoSEQ multiplex PCR; TCRdb stores in-frame clones only, minus some. The repertoire consists of more than 35,000 clones, with around 96% occurring once and the leading ten covering about 3%. The source was unsorted PBMCs, collected 3.7 years after starting antiretroviral therapy. The origin of the receptors is a woman in her fifties or sixties with HIV. Each CDR3 is given with its conserved first and last residue. The order of the fields is D gene, clone size, J gene, V gene, CDR3 DNA, CDR3 protein. A D gene is named only where the DNA matches it firmly. Only part of the rows carry a size: once, few, many, or a class if the clone is expanded.

NA | NA | TRBJ2-5 | TRBV25-1 | TGTGCCAGTCGACCCACAGGGAGAGAGACCCAGTACTTC | CASRPTGRETQYF
NA | NA | TRBJ2-1 | TRBV6-1 | TGTGCCAGCAGTCCCCGTAACAATGAGCAGTTCTTC | CASSPRNNEQFF
NA | NA | TRBJ1-1 | TRBV5-1 | TGCGCCAGCAAGGTAGGCTGGAACACTGAAGCTTTCTTT | CASKVGWNTEAFF
NA | NA | TRBJ2-6 | TRBV10-3 | TGTGCCATCAGTGAGCTGACCTCTGGGGCCAACGTCCTGACTTTC | CAISELTSGANVLTF
NA | NA | TRBJ1-2 | TRBV5-6 | TGTGCCAGCAGCTTGTTTTCCAAAGGGGCCTGGGGCTACACCTTC | CASSLFSKGAWGYTF
NA | NA | TRBJ1-4 | TRBV28 | TGTGCCAGCACCGTGGGGGGGCGCGAAAAACTGTTTTTT | CASTVGGREKLFF
NA | NA | TRBJ1-6 | TRBV4-1 | TGCGCCAGCAGCCACGAGGGGCTCGGTTCACCCCTCCACTTT | CASSHEGLGSPLHF
NA | NA | TRBJ1-4 | TRBV6-5 | TGTGCCAGCAGCTCGGGAGTAATCGGTGAAAAACTGTTTTTT | CASSSGVIGEKLFF
TRBD1 | NA | TRBJ1-6 | TRBV6-1 | TGTGCCAGCAGTGGGAGGACAGGGGGCAATTCACCCCTCCACTTT | CASSGRTGGNSPLHF
NA | NA | TRBJ2-5 | TRBV5-1 | TGCGCCAGCAGCTTGGCAGCGGCGAAGCAAGAGACCCAGTACTTC | CASSLAAAKQETQYF
NA | NA | TRBJ1-3 | TRBV28 | TGTGCCAGCAAAGAGGGGGGACCCATGAATGAGGGAAACACCATATATTTT | CASKEGGPMNEGNTIYF
TRBD2 | few | TRBJ2-3 | TRBV6-1 | TGTGCCAGCACTCCCCAACCGACTAGCGAAGATACGCAGTATTTT | CASTPQPTSEDTQYF
NA | NA | TRBJ1-1 | TRBV30 | TGTGCCTGGAGGGTCGGGGGGCGGGAGACTGAAGCTTTCTTT | CAWRVGGRETEAFF
NA | NA | TRBJ1-2 | TRBV7-9 | TGTGCCAGCAGCACACCGGCCTCCACGATCCTCTTC | CASSTPASTILF
NA | NA | TRBJ2-3 | TRBV14 | TGTGCCAGCAGCCGAGATACGCAGTATTTT | CASSRDTQYF
TRBD1 | once | TRBJ1-6 | TRBV7-3 | TGTGCCAGCAGCCCGGACAGGGATTTACCCCTCCACTTT | CASSPDRDLPLHF
NA | few | TRBJ1-2 | TRBV30 | TGTGCCTGGAGTGCGGGACCGCGCTATGGCTACACCTTC | CAWSAGPRYGYTF
TRBD1 | once | TRBJ1-2 | TRBV30 | TGTGCCTGCTACAGGGGGCAGAGCTATGGCTACACCTTC | CACYRGQSYGYTF
TRBD1 | NA | TRBJ2-7 | TRBV7-2 | TGTGCCAGCAGCTCAGGGACAGGGGACTCCTACGAGCAGTACTTC | CASSSGTGDSYEQYF
NA | NA | TRBJ2-1 | TRBV7-2 | TGTGCCAGCAGCTTCGAACTACACGAACAGCAGTTCTTC | CASSFELHEQQFF
TRBD2 | NA | TRBJ2-1 | TRBV19 | TGTGCCAGCCAGAGACTAGCGGGGGGGCACGAGCAGTTCTTC | CASQRLAGGHEQFF
NA | NA | TRBJ2-2 | TRBV11-2 | TGTGCCAGCAGCTTAACCGGGGGGAACACCGGGGAGCTGTTTTTT | CASSLTGGNTGELFF
NA | NA | TRBJ1-5 | TRBV9 | TGTGCCAGCAGGGGGCAAACACAGGACCGGAATGTTAGCAATCAGCCCCAGCATTTT | CASRGQTQDRNVSNQPQHF
NA | NA | TRBJ2-7 | TRBV5-1 | TGCGCCAGCAGCTCAAGGTGGGGCCACGAGCAGTACTTC | CASSSRWGHEQYF
TRBD2 | NA | TRBJ2-3 | TRBV25-1 | TGTGCCAGCAGTGAACAGAGCGGGGGGGCGCGGAATACGCAGTATTTT | CASSEQSGGARNTQYF
TRBD1 | NA | TRBJ1-3 | TRBV6-5 | TGTGCCAGCAGTTACCGGACAGGGCGGTGGGGAAACACCATATATTTT | CASSYRTGRWGNTIYF
NA | NA | TRBJ1-1 | TRBV7-2 | TGTGCCAGCCCCCCAACCAGAGACGAGGCTGAAGCTTTCTTT | CASPPTRDEAEAFF
NA | once | TRBJ1-1 | TRBV7-8 | TGTGCCAGCACTCTAGCAGACCGGCAGGTGAACACTGAAGCTTTCTTT | CASTLADRQVNTEAFF
NA | once | TRBJ1-1 | TRBV7-9 | TGTGCCAGCAGCTTGTTCGACGCGAACACTGAAGCTTTCTTT | CASSLFDANTEAFF
TRBD2 | NA | TRBJ2-5 | TRBV6-1 | TGTGCCAGCAGATCCAGCGGGGCTCGGGGGACCCAGTACTTC | CASRSSGARGTQYF
NA | NA | TRBJ2-7 | TRBV20-1 | TGCAGTGCTCGACAGAGAGAGCAGTACTTC | CSARQREQYF
NA | NA | TRBJ2-7 | TRBV6-5 | TGTGCCAGCACCAGTGGTTACGAGCAGTACTTC | CASTSGYEQYF
NA | NA | TRBJ1-1 | TRBV6-1 | TGTGCCAGCAGTCTAGAATTGACGGACACTGAAGCTTTCTTT | CASSLELTDTEAFF
NA | NA | TRBJ2-5 | TRBV2 | TGTGCCAGCCTACAGGGTTACCAAGAGACCCAGTACTTC | CASLQGYQETQYF
TRBD2 | NA | TRBJ2-7 | TRBV6-5 | TGTGCCAGCAGTACCCCGACTAGCGGGGCCCAGTACTTC | CASSTPTSGAQYF
NA | NA | TRBJ2-5 | TRBV7-2 | TGTGCCAGCAGTTCTACAGGTGGGGAGACCCAGTACTTC | CASSSTGGETQYF
NA | NA | TRBJ2-7 | TRBV19 | TGTGCCAGTAGTAGCCGGCTTTCGAACTACGAGCAGTACTTC | CASSSRLSNYEQYF
NA | NA | TRBJ1-6 | TRBV11-2 | TGTGCCAGCAGCTTCGAAGGGACTCTAATTTCACCCCTCCACTTT | CASSFEGTLISPLHF
NA | NA | TRBJ1-2 | TRBV6-6 | TGTGCCAGCAGCCCGGGGGGGCTTGGGGGCTATGGCTACACCTTC | CASSPGGLGGYGYTF
TRBD2 | NA | TRBJ2-1 | TRBV7-3 | TGTGCCAGCAGCTTATGGGCTAGCGGGGTAGAAGTGTATGAGCAGTTCTTC | CASSLWASGVEVYEQFF
TRBD2 | NA | TRBJ2-3 | TRBV19 | TGTGCCAGTAGAGATAGCGGGGGGGCTGGGCGAGATACGCAGTATTTT | CASRDSGGAGRDTQYF
NA | NA | TRBJ2-5 | TRBV5-5 | TGTGCCAGCACTATGGGGGAGACCCAGTACTTC | CASTMGETQYF
NA | NA | TRBJ2-7 | TRBV7-2 | TGTGCCAGCAGCTTAGGTCCGGCCAAAGGTATGGGCGACGAGCAGTACTTC | CASSLGPAKGMGDEQYF
TRBD1 | NA | TRBJ1-1 | TRBV10-3 | TGTGCCATCAGTGGACAGGGGCCGGAGGTTACTGAAGCTTTCTTT | CAISGQGPEVTEAFF
TRBD2 | NA | TRBJ2-3 | TRBV5-1 | TGCGCCAGCAGCTTGGGTAGCGGGGGCTCCCCTGGCACAGATACGCAGTATTTT | CASSLGSGGSPGTDTQYF
TRBD1 | NA | TRBJ1-1 | TRBV5-1 | TGCGCCAGCAGGGACTCGACAGGGGGCACTGAAGCTTTCTTT | CASRDSTGGTEAFF
TRBD2 | once | TRBJ2-3 | TRBV4-2 | TGTGCCAGCAGCCAGACGACTAGCGCCAGCACAGATACGCAGTATTTT | CASSQTTSASTDTQYF
NA | NA | TRBJ2-5 | TRBV7-2 | TGTGCCAGCAGCTTATCCTTGGGGCACGAAGAGACCCAGTACTTC | CASSLSLGHEETQYF
TRBD1 | NA | TRBJ2-4 | TRBV7-9 | TGTGCCAGCAGCCCTGGGACAGGGTATGTCAACATTCAGTACTTC | CASSPGTGYVNIQYF